Only one count was recorded for the clone carrying this T cell receptor (beta chain). The target antigen is unknown. These data are taken from a study of human T cells and chemical hapten exposure. Across the whole study: Patch tests put 0.01% DPC on the upper back, and the results were checked at 6 days.

TCRdb processed the RACE reads anew with MiXCR; each CDR3 protein has one entry. The sample shows roughly 86,000 distinct CDR3 sequences, 10% to 13% of them seen only once. CDR3 length: 15 residues. Germline-derived CDR1 and CDR2 are SGHRS and YFSETQ. V lost 0 bases, J lost 5 bases, and 6 bases stayed unmatched. Time point described: patch test 1, 2 weeks after DPC sensitization. Treatment specified: therapeutic diphenylcyclopropenone sensitization with weekly scalp DPC. Study observations and caveats: No change in TCRs above 1 in 1000 frequency was produced by DPC sensitization. Versus controls, significantly more large CDR3 similarity clusters arose from expanded TCRs.

The TCR was taken from a man aged 35 to 55 with alopecia areata. Some clones in this sample may be carry-over from other donors' samples. This rearrangement joins TRBV5-1 to TRBJ2-3; 7 bases are a match to TRBD2. Sample: whole blood, taken in connection with sensitization to the hapten diphenylcyclopropenone (DPC). The CDR3: CASSLVAGVGDTQYF. As DNA, the CDR3 is TGCGCCAGCAGCTTGGTTGCGGGAGTTGGAGATACGCAGTATTTT. Full variable domain (remainder filled in from reference TRBV5-1 and TRBJ2-3): KAGVTQTPRYLIKTRGQQVTLSCSPISGHRSVSWYQQTPGQGLQFLFEYFSETQRNKGNFPGRFSGRQFSNSRSEMNVSTLELGDSALYLCASSLVAGVGDTQYFGPGTRLTVL.